The clone carrying this T cell receptor beta chain has more than one count but fewer than ten. In TCRdb, the 5' RACE reads were re-called with MiXCR into one record per CDR3 protein. Of more than 60,000 distinct CDR3 sequences in the sample, approximately 16% were seen once. Between the trimmed V and J ends, which lost 0 bases and 6 bases, there was a span of 12 bases. The CDR3 consists of 15 residues. Germline CDR1 is MGHRA and CDR2 is YSYEKL. The entry originates in a study of human T cells and chemical hapten exposure. The starting material, unfractionated whole blood, was used for total RNA extraction.

The source is a female donor in good health. V usage is TRBV4-1 and J usage is TRBJ2-1, with D tentatively TRBD1 (6 bases). CDR3 DNA sequence: TGCGCCAGCAGCCAAGATAGGGGGACCCCCAATGAGCAGTTCTTC. Protein product: CASSQDRGTPNEQFF.